This T cell receptor beta chain was profiled in a study of cytomegalovirus exposure and HLA in healthy donors. Study-level findings and limits: Among CMV-associated TCR beta chains, most appeared HLA-restricted in a later analysis. In a later analysis, several top co-occurrence clusters appeared linked to parvovirus B19, influenza, CMV and Epstein-Barr virus.

PCR involved 60 Vbeta and 13 Jbeta primers. Study processing details: Later, 65 million to 85 million unique TCR beta chains were counted in an analysis, and around 11 million of them were shared. Some clones are missing from TCRdb's copy, which holds only in-frame ones; the method was immunoSEQ multiplex PCR. D and trimming were read from the DNA, whereas the V and J calls and clone size are those reported in that table. The repertoire holds over 120,000 clones, with 77% as singletons. A remark on this clone: Its target is not known.

The ends were cut back, 6 bases at V and 5 bases at J, with 18 bases in the middle. CDR3 length: 14 residues. Looked up from germline, CDR1 is SGHRS and CDR2 is YFSETQ. Sequenced: PBMCs. This receptor was identified in a male donor in good health and CMV-seronegative. The chain employs TRBV5-1 and TRBJ2-7; tentative D call: TRBD2 (7 bases). CDR3 DNA sequence: TGCGCCAGCACTACCGGAGGGGGGGTCAACGAGCAGTACTTC. Its translation is CASTTGGGVNEQYF.